This TCR beta chain was sequenced in a study of patients and donors after allogeneic stem cell transplantation. This clonotype was seen a handful of times. TCRdb fed the RT-PCR reads into MiXCR, producing one record per CDR3 protein. This sample has approximately 250,000 distinct CDR3 sequences, with over 12% found just once. This CDR3 region has 15 residues. Germline lookup yields CDR1 SGHRS and CDR2 YFSETQ. V lost 3 bases to trimming and J lost 4 bases; unmatched junction nucleotides: 4. Specimen: blood, either unsorted or a sorted T cell fraction (not recorded which). The clonotype was recovered from a human donor who was either an allogeneic HSCT recipient or a stem cell or donor lymphocyte infusion donor (not recorded which). It is not recorded whose cells these are; they may come from a transplant donor. This chain joins TRBV5-1 and TRBJ2-3; 11 nucleotides match TRBD2. The CDR3 DNA reads as TGCGCCAGCAGCTCGATAGCGGGGGGGTCAGATACGCAGTATTTT. Translating it yields CASSSIAGGSDTQYF.